This T cell receptor (beta chain) was recorded in a study of monozygotic twins with inflammatory bowel disease. This CDR3 region has 15 residues. Germline CDR1 reads SGHRS; CDR2 reads YFSETQ. The study's findings and limits: Neither one strong signal nor one clonotype associated with IBD was supported. Among IBD patients, fewer clonotypes were shared with others than among healthy twins, especially with disease activity.

Every sample had its cDNA made across eight separate reactions. TCRdb re-called the 5' RACE reads and catalogs CDR3 proteins one per entry, DNA excluded. The sample data list about 110,000 distinct CDR3 sequences. Of note for this clonotype: Its antigen remains unknown.

The sample comprised blood. V gene TRBV5-1 combines with J gene TRBJ2-5; TCRdb indicates TRBD1, and absent DNA this call remains unverified. The source of this sequence is a human donor with ulcerative colitis or Crohn's disease, or a healthy co-twin of an affected twin (not recorded which). The CDR3 loop is CASSLGSLQGETQYF.